This T cell receptor (beta chain) was retrieved from a study of blood T cell repertoires in COVID-19. For the study at large: Sites in the United States, Italy and Spain provided acute and convalescent COVID-19 samples. Sources were T cells, B-cell-depleted T cells, or PBMCs; the material itself was cDNA or gDNA.

The authors' processing: Researchers report that nucleated cell counts were estimated from reference gene primer amplification. Profiling relied on immunoSEQ multiplex PCR, and the TCRdb table lists in-frame clones only, not all of them. From that table come the V and J calls and clone size; the DNA was used to work out D and trimming. This sample yields 250,000 to 350,000 clones, of which about 85% are seen a single time; 0.7% to 0.9% belongs to the top ten. The CDR3 runs 13 residues. Germline V CDR1 and CDR2: MNHEY, SVGAGI. The V end was cut by 7 bases, the J end by 13 bases, with 22 bases between.

Source material: peripheral blood. The sequence came from a human donor with COVID-19, enrolled during active disease. The donor label of this sample is uncertain. The V and J genes are TRBV6-5 and TRBJ1-2; TRBD1 might be the D (6 bases). In DNA form, the CDR3 reads TGTGCCAGCAAGCTTTCCGGGACAAGTCATTGCACCTTC. Its translation is CASKLSGTSHCTF.